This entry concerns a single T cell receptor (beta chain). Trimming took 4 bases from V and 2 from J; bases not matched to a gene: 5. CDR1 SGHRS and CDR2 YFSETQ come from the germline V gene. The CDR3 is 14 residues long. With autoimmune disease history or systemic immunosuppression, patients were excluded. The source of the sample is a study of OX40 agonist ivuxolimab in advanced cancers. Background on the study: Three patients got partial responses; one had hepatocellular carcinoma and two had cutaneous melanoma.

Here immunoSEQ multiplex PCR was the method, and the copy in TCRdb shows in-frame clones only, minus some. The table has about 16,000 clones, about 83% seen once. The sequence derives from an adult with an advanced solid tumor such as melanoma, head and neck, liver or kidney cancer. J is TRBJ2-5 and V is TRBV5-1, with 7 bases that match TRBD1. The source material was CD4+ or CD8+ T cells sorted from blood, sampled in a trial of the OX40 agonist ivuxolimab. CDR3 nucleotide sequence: TGCGCCAGCAGCCCCGGGACAGCACAAGAGACCCAGTACTTC. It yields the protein CASSPGTAQETQYF.